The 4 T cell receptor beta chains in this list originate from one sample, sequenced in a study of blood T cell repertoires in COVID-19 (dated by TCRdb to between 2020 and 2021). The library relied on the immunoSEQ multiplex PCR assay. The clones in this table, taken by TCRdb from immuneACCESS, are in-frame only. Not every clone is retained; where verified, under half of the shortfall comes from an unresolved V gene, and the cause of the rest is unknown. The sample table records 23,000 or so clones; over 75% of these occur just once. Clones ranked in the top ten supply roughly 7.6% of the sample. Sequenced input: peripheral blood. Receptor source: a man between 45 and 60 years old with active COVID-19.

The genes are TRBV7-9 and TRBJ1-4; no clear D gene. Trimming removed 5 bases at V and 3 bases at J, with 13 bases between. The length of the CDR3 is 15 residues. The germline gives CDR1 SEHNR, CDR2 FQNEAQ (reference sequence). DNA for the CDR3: TGTGCCAGCAGCACTGCGGGAGAGGCTAATGAAAAACTGTTTTTT. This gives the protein CASSTAGEANEKLFF.

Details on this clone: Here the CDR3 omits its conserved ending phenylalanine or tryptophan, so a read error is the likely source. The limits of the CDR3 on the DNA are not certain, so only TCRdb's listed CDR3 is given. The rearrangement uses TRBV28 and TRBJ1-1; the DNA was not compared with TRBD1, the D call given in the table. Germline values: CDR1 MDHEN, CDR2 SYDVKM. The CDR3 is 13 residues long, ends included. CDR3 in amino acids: CASSTRTGGAGRV.

The CDR3 nucleotides are TGTGCCAGCAGCAAGGACAGCCAAGAGACCCAGTACTTC. Encoded protein: CASSKDSQETQYF. The chain recombines TRBV7-3 with TRBJ2-5, with a tentative D call TRBD1 (6 bases). CDR3 length: 13 residues. V was cut by 5 bases and J by 1 base, with 8 bases left in between. The germline V gene encodes CDR1 SGHTA and CDR2 FQGTGA.

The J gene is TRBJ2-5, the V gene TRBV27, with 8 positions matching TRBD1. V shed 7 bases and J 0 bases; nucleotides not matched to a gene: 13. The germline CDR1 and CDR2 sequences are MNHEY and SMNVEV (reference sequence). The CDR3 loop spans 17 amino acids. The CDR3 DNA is TGTGCCAGCAAGTTTCTCCCGGGGACAGGAGACCAAGAGACCCAGTACTTC. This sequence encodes CASKFLPGTGDQETQYF.